The rows below give T cell receptor beta chains drawn from one sample of a study of T cell responses to AZD1222 COVID-19 vaccine. The repertoire was sequenced with immunoSEQ multiplex PCR; TCRdb's copy has only in-frame clones and lacks some. The data show 90,000 or so clones, 80% to 90% seen once. The material sequenced was peripheral blood, taken on day 0 of AZD1222 vaccination. The origin of the receptors is an adult in good health. CDR3s include the opening cysteine and the closing phenylalanine or tryptophan. Fields, in order: J gene, V gene, CDR3 protein.

J: TRBJ2-3
V: TRBV19
CDR3: CASSPPSGRWPDTQYF

J: TRBJ2-2
V: TRBV5-1
CDR3: CASSKGQGGNTGELFF

J: TRBJ1-1
V: TRBV2
CDR3: CASSGTGAPRTEAFF

J: TRBJ2-3
V: TRBV14
CDR3: CASSQEGRGTDTQYF

J: TRBJ2-3
V: TRBV7-6
CDR3: CASSQPPRTTGKGGDTQYF

J: TRBJ1-1
V: TRBV5-1
CDR3: CASSPRDRTNTEAFF

J: TRBJ2-7
V: TRBV11-2
CDR3: CASSRFGEYEQYF

J: TRBJ1-3
V: TRBV3-1/TRBV3-2
CDR3: CASSHPEGAYTISSGNTIYF

J: TRBJ1-1
V: TRBV11-2
CDR3: CASSLAGNTEAFF

J: TRBJ2-5
V: TRBV18
CDR3: CASSPRDKETQYF

J: TRBJ2-3
V: TRBV20-1
CDR3: CSTDTQYF

J: TRBJ2-5
V: TRBV11-3
CDR3: CASSLGGTQETQYF

J: TRBJ1-4
V: TRBV5-1
CDR3: CASSLESYNEKLFF

J: TRBJ2-3
V: TRBV11-2
CDR3: CASSWTSASSTDTQYF

J: TRBJ2-3
V: TRBV6-5
CDR3: CASSSFERGSTDTQYF

J: TRBJ1-6
V: TRBV9
CDR3: CASSVDRDGSSYNSPLHF

J: TRBJ2-7
V: TRBV11-2
CDR3: CASSLEVAGPYEQYF

J: TRBJ1-5
V: TRBV28
CDR3: CATRGGAQPQHF

J: TRBJ2-5
V: TRBV7-9
CDR3: CASSLAKETQYF

J: TRBJ1-4
V: TRBV5-4
CDR3: CASSLAVGRDEKLFF